This T cell receptor (beta chain) was profiled in a study of cytomegalovirus exposure and HLA in healthy donors (dated by TCRdb to 2015 to 2018). About the study as a whole: In an earlier analysis of roughly 500 of the donors, 250 to 350 Gb of sequence data and 95 million to 130 million unique TCR beta sequences from about 179 million T cells were reported. The T cell repertoires of several hundred subjects were profiled by immunosequencing and related to cytomegalovirus serostatus. In a later genetic analysis, genome-wide SNP genotypes for about three fifths of the roughly 670 donors were used, and that subset was treated as a discovery cohort. A separate validation cohort of 100 to 150 different subjects was used in addition to the approximately 700-subject first cohort. Across 398 genotyped donors of the cohort, an average of about 240,000 unique TCR beta nucleotide sequences per donor were sequenced, and 15% to 20% of those sequences were non-productive. The number of donors typed differed by locus, with roughly 620-630 for A, B, C, DRB1 and DQB1, around 520 for DQA1, over 600 for DPA1, and over 400 for DPB1. Around 320 gigabases of sequencing data and approximately 93 million unique TCR sequences were included in an early release covering under 650 HLA-typed donors. To decide whether each TCR beta V gene segment behaved as functional or pseudogenic, an earlier analysis of approximately 620 of the donors relied on high-throughput TCR beta sequencing. The study combined high-throughput TCR immunosequencing, statistical association of individual TCRs with disease status, and machine learning to predict cytomegalovirus infection status. Among the roughly 430 genotyped donors, around 79% belonged to the genetic ancestry cluster associated with self-reported Caucasian donors. A later analysis re-analyzed previously published TCR beta repertoires from hundreds of donors and added high-resolution HLA genotyping to study TCR occurrence patterns. Every discovery cohort repertoire had been produced on one sequencing platform. In the later analysis, no new phenotypic data were used to find candidate immune exposures; instead, reliance was placed on TCR beta sequences and their occurrence across donors. The aim of the study was to test whether cataloging public T cell receptors could identify signatures of past pathogen exposure. Roughly 5 DR-DQ haplotypes were handled as single units for association and clustering because linkage in the cohort was strong. HLA typing covered class I and class II loci at four-digit resolution. Donor age, sex, ethnicity and CMV serostatus were compiled alongside the repertoire data.

The CDR3 runs 13 amino acids, cysteine and phenylalanine included. The DNA shown is the 39-base CDR3, in frame from base 1. CDR1 and CDR2 are read off the germline V gene (reference sequence) as GTSNPN and SVGIG. The germline ends are 11 bases apart after V is trimmed by 5 bases and J by 1 base. On this clone itself: No cognate antigen has been identified for it. No much larger clone exists at a distance of one base, and base qualities are not known.

The cohort comprised several hundred healthy bone marrow donors. At the time of sampling, all cohort members were nominally healthy, though unrecorded immune exposures were likely present. The donor was CMV seronegative and was included in the group of several hundred seronegative cohort members. A peripheral blood sample was collected from each donor, and TCR beta sequencing was performed on peripheral blood mononuclear cells. Genomic DNA extraction from the blood cell samples was performed with the Qiagen DNeasy Blood Extraction Kit. General study outcomes and caveats: In a later genetic analysis, fewer N-insertions in productive TCRs were reported among donors in an Asian-associated ancestry cluster than the 666-donor mean. The sequencing pipeline was judged likely to have produced a cluster of highly shared sequence variants as a technical artifact. In a later analysis, around 17,000 TCR beta sequences were associated with specific HLA alleles at a false discovery rate of 0.05. In a later genetic analysis, a missense DCLRE1C variant was associated with V-gene and J-gene trimming of TCR beta chains, and the association was replicated in an independent cohort. About 15 rarely observed V segments, including chromosome 9 orphons, were excluded from the earlier analysis of about 600 of the donors because counts were too low. A further reported finding was that TCR beta sequences accurately predicted the HLA-A and HLA-B alleles for most subjects in the first cohort. In a later analysis, TCR association rates were found to vary across HLA loci, with the most associated TCRs seen for DRB1 alleles and the fewest for HLA-C alleles. Correlated functional status among segregating V segments might reflect linkage disequilibrium, but an unknown experimental factor could not be ruled out. Most TCR sequences were seen in very few donors, while some public TCRs were found in many individuals. In an earlier analysis of under 600 of the donors, most TCR beta V segments were observed in productive rearrangements about 90% or about 30% of the time, broadly matching IMGT annotations. CMV serostatus was the only immune exposure information available for the cohort. When HLA alleles, especially DR and DQ, strongly co-occurred, attributing TCR associations to individual alleles was difficult. According to the authors, the approach could potentially be generalized to other disease states and immunological phenotypes. In a later analysis, most CMV-associated TCR beta chains were found to appear HLA-restricted, with HLA associations seemingly driven largely by CMV exposure. The study listed 150 to 200 TCR beta chains as associated with cytomegalovirus. According to a later analysis, parvovirus B19, influenza, CMV and Epstein-Barr virus appeared linked to several top co-occurrence clusters. Presence/absence analyses assumed roughly uniform sequencing depth across donors, an assumption that may not hold. Some IMGT-functional V segments, including TRBV6-2 and TRBV6-3, could not be distinguished by the 87-base-pair reads and were therefore excluded. In vitro tests confirmed that three of the cytomegalovirus-associated TCR beta chains recognize cytomegalovirus antigens. Because HLA typing was unavailable for some donors at each locus, only the typed subset was used in association tests. Compared with equally common non-associated chains, HLA-associated TCR beta chains in a later analysis were more clonally expanded and had lower generation probabilities. The classifier was reported to diagnose cytomegalovirus status with high specificity and sensitivity in both the original cohort and the validation cohort. The cohort was sequenced for TCR beta chains only, and without alpha or paired-chain data the features that could be detected were limited.

Receptor amplification or capture employed the immunoSEQ multiplex PCR assay. A mixture of 60 forward primers for TCR Vbeta segments and 13 reverse primers for TCR Jbeta segments was used in the multiplex PCR. Amplification of the CDR3 region of rearranged TCR beta genes was performed with a multiplex PCR assay on genomic DNA. The Illumina HiSeq System was used to sequence the amplified TCR beta libraries as 87-base-pair reads. On the study's bioinformatics: A later analysis tallied around 87 million unique TCR beta chains across the 700 or so repertoires, and approximately 11 million of those chains were shared by two or more donors. Raw reads were error-corrected and collapsed into unique sequences by a nearest-neighbor algorithm in which closely related sequences were merged to remove PCR and sequencing errors. Alignment of CDR3 sequences to IMGT reference sequences was used to assign V, D and J gene segments. For a sequence to be retained, a match of at least six nucleotides to both a V gene segment and a J gene segment was required. Rearrangements were called productive when the CDR3 lacked stop codons and stayed in frame with V and J; all others were non-productive. Following IMGT convention, CDR3 was defined as the stretch from the second conserved V-encoded cysteine up to the conserved J-encoded phenylalanine. In an earlier analysis of roughly 610 of the donors, sequences lacking an unambiguous match to a single V gene segment were excluded. An earlier analysis of just under 600 of the donors called V segments functional above 56.7% productive rearrangements and segregating when the between-donor standard deviation exceeded 5%. To diagnose cytomegalovirus status from the catalog of TCR beta chain sequences, a statistical classification framework was built. A later analysis assigned V and J genes by comparing TCR nucleotide sequences with IMGT/GENE-DB human TR gene sequences. In a later analysis, CDR3 sequences and most-parsimonious VDJ recombination scenarios were assigned using the TCRdist pipeline. A later analysis defined each TCR beta chain by its CDR3 amino acid sequence plus V-gene family, and excluded reads lacking a unique V-gene family. To address suspected cross-contamination and a sequencing artifact, a later analysis removed 550 to 750 highly shared, low-generation-probability nucleotide sequences. For each public chain, a later analysis derived a clonal expansion index from normalized ranks of inferred template counts within each repertoire. In a later analysis, generation probabilities were computed with a VDJ recombination model fitted to out-of-frame rearrangements, and the resulting probabilities were checked against IGoR. A later analysis scored TCR-TCR, TCR-HLA and TCR-CMV co-occurrence with hypergeometric tests, applying a repertoire-size bias correction to TCR pairs. In a later analysis, false discovery rates were estimated by permuting HLA or CMV assignments 20 times. A later analysis grouped co-occurring TCRs with DBSCAN, adding TCRdist sequence similarity when clustering within HLA-allele-positive subsets. Repertoires with fewer than 30,000 or more than 120,000 public chains were left out of co-occurrence clustering, as were a handful of repertoires with anomalous nucleotide sharing. In its TCRdb copy, this immuneACCESS table keeps in-frame sequences only and misses some clones. Where compared with another copy, unresolved V genes explain less than half of these, and the others have no known cause. The D gene and trimming were derived from the DNA, and the V and J assignments and clone size from that table. This sample has 85,000 to 90,000 clones in its table, and 79% of those were observed once. The ten largest clones add up to approximately 3% of the sample.

The receptor was derived from a man aged 25 to 40 in good health and CMV-seronegative. Here the chain combines TRBV30 and TRBJ1-1; TRBD1 is possibly the D segment (6 matching bases). The sample taken for sequencing was PBMCs. The CDR3 reads as follows: CAWGKQGNTEAFF. The sequenced DNA is TGTGCCTGGGGTAAACAGGGGAACACTGAAGCTTTCTTT.